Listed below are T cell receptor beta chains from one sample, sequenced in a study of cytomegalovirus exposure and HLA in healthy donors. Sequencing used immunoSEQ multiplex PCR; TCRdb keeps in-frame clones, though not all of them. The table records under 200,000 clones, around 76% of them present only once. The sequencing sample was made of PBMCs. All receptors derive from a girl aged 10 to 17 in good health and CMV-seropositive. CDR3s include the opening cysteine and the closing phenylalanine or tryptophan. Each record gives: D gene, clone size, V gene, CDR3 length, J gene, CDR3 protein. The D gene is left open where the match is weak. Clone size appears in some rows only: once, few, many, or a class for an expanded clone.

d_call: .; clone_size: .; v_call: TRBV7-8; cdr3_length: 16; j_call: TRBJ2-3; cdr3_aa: CASSFPRAGLTDTQYF
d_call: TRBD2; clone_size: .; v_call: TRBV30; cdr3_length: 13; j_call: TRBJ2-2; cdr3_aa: CAHSGSNTGELFF
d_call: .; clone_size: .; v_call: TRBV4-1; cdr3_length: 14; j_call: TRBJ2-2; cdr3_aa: CASSQVSEAGELFF
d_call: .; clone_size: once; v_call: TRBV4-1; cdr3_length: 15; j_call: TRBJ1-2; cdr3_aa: CASSQGTAGGYGYTF
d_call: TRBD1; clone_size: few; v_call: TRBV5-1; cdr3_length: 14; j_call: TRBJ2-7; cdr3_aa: CASSRDRDAYEQYF
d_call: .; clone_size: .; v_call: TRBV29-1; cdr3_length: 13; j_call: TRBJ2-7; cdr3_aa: CSVEVHERYEQYF
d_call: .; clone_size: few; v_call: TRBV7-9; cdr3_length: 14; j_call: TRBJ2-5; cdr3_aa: CASSLNSGQETQYF
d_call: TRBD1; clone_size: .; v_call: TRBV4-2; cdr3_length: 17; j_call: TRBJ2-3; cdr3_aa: CASSQSPTGLSTDTQYF
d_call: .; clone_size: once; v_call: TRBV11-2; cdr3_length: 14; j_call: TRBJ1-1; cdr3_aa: CASSSRGLEAEAFF
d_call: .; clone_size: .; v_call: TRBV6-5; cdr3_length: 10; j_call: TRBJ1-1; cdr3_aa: CASGNTEAFF
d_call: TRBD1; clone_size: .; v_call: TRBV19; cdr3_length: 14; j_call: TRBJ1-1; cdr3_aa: CASSIRTGGTEAFF
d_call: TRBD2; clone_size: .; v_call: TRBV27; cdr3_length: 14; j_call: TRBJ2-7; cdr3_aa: CASSLSWTSGEQYF
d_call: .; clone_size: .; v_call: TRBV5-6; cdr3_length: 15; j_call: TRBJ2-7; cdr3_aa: CASSHRDTPLHEQYF
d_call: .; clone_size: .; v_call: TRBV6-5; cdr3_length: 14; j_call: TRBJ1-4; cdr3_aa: CASRTGYANEKLFF
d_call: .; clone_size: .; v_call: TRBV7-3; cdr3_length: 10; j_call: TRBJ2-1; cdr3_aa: CASFPSEQFF
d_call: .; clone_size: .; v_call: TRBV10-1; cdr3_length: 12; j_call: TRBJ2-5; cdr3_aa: CASSETQETQYF
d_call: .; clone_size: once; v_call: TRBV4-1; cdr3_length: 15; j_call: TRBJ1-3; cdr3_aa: CASSQSYGSGNTIYF
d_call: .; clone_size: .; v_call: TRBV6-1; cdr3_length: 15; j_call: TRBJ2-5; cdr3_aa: CASTFWRGSQETQYF
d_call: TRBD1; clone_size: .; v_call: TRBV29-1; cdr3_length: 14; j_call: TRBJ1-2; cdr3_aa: CSVEGGQENYGYTF
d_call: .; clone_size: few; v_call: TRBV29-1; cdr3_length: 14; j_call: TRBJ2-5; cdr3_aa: CSVSSDRGEETQYF
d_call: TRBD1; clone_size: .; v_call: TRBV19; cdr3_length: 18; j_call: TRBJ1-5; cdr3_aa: CASSMGRGQERSNQPQHF
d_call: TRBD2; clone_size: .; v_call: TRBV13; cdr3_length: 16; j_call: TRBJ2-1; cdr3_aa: CASSPLGTRSYNEQFF